A selection of T cell receptor beta chains follows, all from one sample in a study of T cell clonotyping in hematopoietic cell transplantation. The method was immunoSEQ multiplex PCR; TCRdb's version includes in-frame clones alone and lacks a portion of them. This table holds around 17,000 clones, 80% to 95% found once. The specimen was peripheral blood mononuclear cells. The origin of the receptors is a man aged 35 to 55 in good health. Some clones in this sample may be carry-over from other donors' samples. Each CDR3 is given with its conserved first and last residue. The D gene is left open where the match is weak.

>TRBV11-3|-
CASSPTSSYEQYF
>TRBV2|-
CASSETDVYGYTF
>TRBV27|-
CASSSLGDTQYF
>TRBV2|-
CASSPGGGQETQYF
>TRBV6-5|TRBD1
CASRGTGGVYEQYF
>TRBV7-3|TRBD1
CASSLQGTGRETQYF
>TRBV5-4|-
CASSRKTTVNYGYTF
>TRBV29-1|-
CSVDDRGSNYGYTF
>TRBV6-5|-
CASSYPPETFF
>TRBV6-4|-
CASSDVGGPGANVLTF
>TRBV4-1|TRBD1
CASSQHGQALGEQYF
>TRBV29-1|-
CSVEPAAAFF
>TRBV23-1|TRBD1
CARRQGLHYEQYF
>TRBV7-8|-
CASSLGTEYGYTF
>TRBV19|-
CASSITSTTYEQYF
>TRBV6-5|TRBD1
CASSLGTGGLGGYTF
>TRBV9|-
CASSPGGGTGGYTF
>TRBV2|TRBD2
CASRETGTKTDTQYF
>TRBV9|-
CASSQRPGVSSTDTQYF
>TRBV19|-
CASSMTGRGPETQYF
>TRBV6-4|-
CASSPTANTEAFF
>TRBV9|TRBD2
CASSGTSGSVTDTQYF
>TRBV2|-
CASSEALVGGWRKETQYF
>TRBV19|-
CASSPDGPSYEQYF
>TRBV6-5|-
CASSYSGGQEQETQYF
>TRBV6-1|TRBD1
CASSDGQANQPQHF
>TRBV19|TRBD1
CASAQGAAEAFF
>TRBV19|TRBD1
CASSDRGGLGEQYF
>TRBV9|-
CASSVFPMNTEAFF
>TRBV28|-
CASSFPRDPYNEQFF
>TRBV9|-
CASSVGRLGAYNEQFF
>TRBV5-4|-
CASSPAQGREQYF
>TRBV19|-
CASSILTSNQPQHF
>TRBV5-5|-
CASSPEAALYGYTF
>TRBV30|TRBD1
CAWSYGTDNEKLFF
>TRBV7-8|-
CASSLPAAPYEQYF
>TRBV5-1|-
CASSLVPPGQLYEQYF
>TRBV7-9|TRBD2
CASSSRTSGRNEQFF
>TRBV5-4|-
CASSLSVKAYEQYF
>TRBV6-6|-
CASSSNAGEQYF
>TRBV25-1|TRBD2
CASSELAGDAQETQYF
>TRBV28|TRBD2
CASSLFAGVEQFF
>TRBV6-5|TRBD2
CASRLAGGDPDTQYF
>TRBV28|TRBD1
CASSLGGTGRTRGYTF
>TRBV7-9|-
CASSPTKKGVTEAFF
>TRBV7-3|-
CASSLSGSGANVLTF
>TRBV6-5|-
CASSYYRENTEAFF
>TRBV5-1|-
CASSLEIPYNEQFF
>TRBV5-1|TRBD2
CASSLALAGGKGSSGELFF
>TRBV7-9|-
CASSFDLVGEQYF
>TRBV7-7|TRBD2
CASSLVVPAGGPGTGELFF
>TRBV6-1|TRBD1
CAAGTGRITGELFF
>TRBV5-1|-
CASSLGTPSPADTQYF
>TRBV9|-
CASSVAAGEAAEAFF
>TRBV6-5|-
CASREGTGQAYEQYF
>TRBV4-3|-
CASSQEDGNTEAFF
>TRBV27|-
CASSWDRDTKSTEAFF